This T cell receptor (beta chain) was sequenced for a study of lung T cells in sarcoidosis with Löfgren's syndrome. Study overall: Analyses focused on Löfgren's syndrome patients.

TCRdb called the reads again in MiXCR, with one record for every CDR3 protein. There are tens of thousands of distinct CDR3 sequences in the sample; about 20% occur only once, and 2% to 2.5% lies in the top ten. The V end lost 2 bases, the J end lost 4 bases, and 6 bases lay between the germline ends. There are 13 residues in the CDR3. Germline V lookup: CDR1 MNHNS, CDR2 SASEGT. Study conclusions and caveats: Shared TRAV12-1 and TRBV2 CDR3 motifs were reported across several patients.

At least ten counts were recorded for this clonotype. No antigen is known for it. The TCR sequence derives from a human donor with sarcoidosis (Löfgren's syndrome or another form), or a control subject (not recorded which). The source material was CD4+ T cells from PBMCs. The chain couples TRBV6-1 to TRBJ1-5, with D unclear. The CDR3 DNA is TGTGCCAGCAGTGAACCGGGGAATCAGCCCCAGCATTTT. This sequence encodes CASSEPGNQPQHF.